This TCR beta chain was identified during a study of shared clonotypes between healthy human individuals. Notes on the study in general: On the whole, naive subsets had larger estimated richness than memory subsets had.

Assay used: immunoSEQ multiplex PCR; TCRdb lists only in-frame clones, some missing. Counted here are roughly 2 million clones, over 85% occurring once; the ten biggest clones make up 0.1% to 0.15%. The CDR3 is 14 residues long. J gave up 11 bases and V 3 bases, and 7 bases lay outside the gene matches. Germline V lookup: CDR1 SGDLS, CDR2 YYNGEE. This clone was seen only once. As yet, its antigen is unknown. There were only Caucasian adults among the donors, and all lived in Nashville, Tennessee. Sequencing was carried out using naive CD4+ T cells sorted from blood. Subset meaning: CD45RA+ positively selected. This TCR was sampled from a man younger than 35 in good health. The rearrangement joins TRBV9 to TRBJ2-3, with 12 nucleotides matching TRBD2. CDR3 amino acids: CASSATPSGGEQYF. CDR3 DNA: TGTGCCAGCAGCGCAACCCCTAGCGGGGGGGAGCAGTATTTT.